The 29 T cell receptor beta chains below come from one sample, sequenced in a study of T cell responses to AZD1222 COVID-19 vaccine. The protocol was immunoSEQ multiplex PCR, while the TCRdb copy is restricted to in-frame clones and leaves out a portion. The table lists approximately 140,000 clones, roughly nine tenths of them singletons. Sequencing used peripheral blood, obtained 28 days after the second AZD1222 dose. The receptors stem from an adult who received the AZD1222 COVID-19 vaccine.

The chain joins TRBV2 to TRBJ1-3; possibly TRBD1 for D (6 bases). The V end lost 5 bases, the J end lost 0 bases, and 11 bases lay between the germline ends. CDR3 size: 15 residues. Germline V gene lookup returns CDR1 SNHLY and CDR2 FYNNEI. The CDR3 DNA is TGTGCCAGCAGTTTTGGACAGTTCTCTGGAAACACCATATATTTT. Translation: CASSFGQFSGNTIYF. The full variable domain, its missing parts supplied by reference TRBV2 and TRBJ1-3, is EPEVTQTPSHQVTQMGQEVILRCVPISNHLYFYWYRQILGQKVEFLVSFYNNEISEKSEIFDDQFSVERPDGSNFTLKIRSTKLEDSAMYFCASSFGQFSGNTIYFGEGSWLTVV.

V is TRBV7-9 and J is TRBJ2-3; D is perhaps TRBD1 (6 bases). CDR1 is SEHNR, CDR2 FQNEAQ, per germline (reference sequence). V was trimmed by 5 bases and J by 3 bases, leaving 9 bases between them. This CDR3 is built from 13 residues. The CDR3 DNA follows: TGTGCCAGCAGCCTAGACAGGACAGATACGCAGTATTTT. Translating it yields CASSLDRTDTQYF.

The chain recombines TRBV4-1 with TRBJ2-7; no firm D call. The CDR3 covers 13 residues. V was clipped by 0 bases and J by 3 bases, with 6 bases between them. Germline assignment: CDR1 MGHRA and CDR2 YSYEKL. CDR3 bases: TGCGCCAGCAGCCAAGACCGCTACTACGAGCAGTACTTC. Its protein product is CASSQDRYYEQYF.

The chain combines TRBV7-2 with TRBJ1-2, with D possibly TRBD1 on 5 matching bases. The length of the CDR3 is 16 residues. Trimming took off 3 bases at V and 5 bases at J, with 19 bases between the two ends. Germline lookup yields CDR1 SGHTA and CDR2 FQGNSA. The CDR3 region has the DNA TGTGCCAGCAGCTTGGCGGGAGGGACCCCTGCTTATGGCTACACCTTC. As protein: CASSLAGGTPAYGYTF. The full variable domain, with the rest looked up from reference TRBV7-2 and TRBJ1-2, is GAGVSQSPSNKVTEKGKDVELRCDPISGHTALYWYRQSLGQGLEFLIYFQGNSAPDKSGLPSDRFSAERTGGSVSTLTIQRTQQEDSAVYLCASSLAGGTPAYGYTFGSGTRLTVV.

This chain connects TRBV29-1 to TRBJ2-7; D remains ambiguous. V was cut by 1 base and J by 0 bases, with 1 base left in between. In germline, CDR1 is SQVTM, CDR2 ANQGSEA. CDR3 length equals 11 residues. Here the CDR3 reads CSVEGSYEQYF. CDR3 DNA: TGCAGCGTTGAAGGCTCCTACGAGCAGTACTTC.

CDR3 region: CAISEDRDNQPQHF. DNA for the CDR3: TGTGCCATCAGCGAGGACAGGGACAATCAGCCCCAGCATTTT. V gene TRBV10-3 combines with J gene TRBJ1-5; 8 bases map to TRBD1. CDR1 and CDR2 (germline): ENHRY, SYGVKD. Germline trimming cut 6 bases from V and 3 bases from J; bases unmatched to any gene: 4. This CDR3 is built from 14 residues.

This clone occurred once. The chain has TRBV15 and TRBJ1-3; D gene ambiguous. Trimming left V 0 bases short and J 6 bases short, with 12 bases between. The CDR3 totals 15 residues. CDR1 and CDR2 from the germline V gene are LNHNV and YYDKDF (reference sequence). CDR3 residues: CATSRDLSEENTIYF. CDR3 DNA: TGTGCCACCAGCAGAGATCTCAGCGAAGAAAACACCATATATTTT.

This sequence joins TRBV7-2 and TRBJ2-5, with D possibly matching TRBD1 (7 bases). The CDR3 is made up of 15 amino acids. CDR1 and CDR2 from the germline V gene are SGHTA and FQGNSA. The V end lost 0 bases, the J end lost 5 bases, and 13 bases lay between the germline ends. The CDR3 sequence: CASSLAPRGRETQYF. The CDR3 coding sequence is TGTGCCAGCAGCTTAGCGCCCAGGGGGAGGGAGACCCAGTACTTC.

This rearrangement joins TRBV7-2 to TRBJ2-7; TRBD2 matches at 11 bases. CDR1 SGHTA and CDR2 FQGNSA come from the germline V gene. The CDR3 is made up of 17 amino acids. The V segment lost 1 base and the J segment 3 bases; nucleotides outside the gene matches: 8. DNA for the CDR3: TGTGCCAGCAGCTTAGTAGGTGCTAGCGGGGGGAACTACGAGCAGTACTTC. Translating it yields CASSLVGASGGNYEQYF.

The chain employs TRBV9 and TRBJ1-1; D might be TRBD1 (5 bases). From germline, CDR1 is SGDLS and CDR2 YYNGEE. The CDR3 covers 15 residues. V lost 0 bases and J 0 bases, leaving 9 bases between the germline ends. CDR3 coding DNA: TGTGCCAGCAGCGTAGAGGGGATCATGAACACTGAAGCTTTCTTT. It encodes CASSVEGIMNTEAFF.

The chain joins TRBV21-1 to TRBJ2-6; the D call in the table, TRBD1, was not verified against the DNA. TRBV21-1 counts as a pseudogene. The CDR3 has 17 amino acids. DNA for the CDR3: TGTGCCAGCAGCAACCGGGACAGGGCTAATGGGGCCAACGTCCTGACTTTC. It encodes CASSNRDRANGANVLTF.

The chain joins TRBV6-5 to TRBJ1-4; D perhaps matches TRBD1 (6 bases). Deletions cut 7 bases from V and 0 bases from J, with 12 bases between. The germline V gene encodes CDR1 MNHEY and CDR2 SVGAGI. The CDR3 loop spans 15 amino acids. The CDR3 sequence is CASKGHYATNEKLFF. CDR3 sequence (DNA): TGTGCCAGCAAGGGACACTATGCAACTAATGAAAAACTGTTTTTT.

The chain is built from TRBV7-2 and TRBJ2-1; 7 bases map to TRBD2. CDR1 and CDR2 (germline): SGHTA, FQGNSA. This CDR3 contains 15 residues. The V gene end was trimmed by 8 bases and the J gene end by 5 bases; junction bases not matched to a gene: 12. The CDR3 sequence: CASGERGSWDNEQFF. The DNA of the CDR3 is TGTGCCAGCGGAGAGCGGGGCTCATGGGACAATGAGCAGTTCTTC.

This chain connects TRBV11-2 to TRBJ1-4; D might be TRBD1 (6 bases). With 5 bases removed from V and 0 bases from J, the gap between germline ends came to 13 bases. Germline V CDR1 and CDR2: SGHAT, FQNNGV. The CDR3 is made up of 16 amino acids. Here the CDR3 reads CASSPGQFSTNEKLFF. As DNA, the CDR3 is TGTGCCAGCAGCCCCGGACAGTTTTCAACTAATGAAAAACTGTTTTTT.

This chain's CDR3 is CATSRDTPGNQPQHF. CDR3 nucleotide sequence: TGTGCCACCAGCAGAGATACGCCGGGCAATCAGCCCCAGCATTTT. The V and J genes are TRBV15 and TRBJ1-5; D unresolved. Germline CDR1 is LNHNV and CDR2 is YYDKDF (reference sequence). V lost 0 bases and J 2 bases, leaving 8 bases between the germline ends. The CDR3 sequence is 15 residues long.

This chain connects TRBV18 to TRBJ1-1; 7 positions agree with TRBD1. J was trimmed by 3 bases and V by 3 bases; bases with no gene match: 7. Per germline, CDR1 KGHSH and CDR2 LQKENI. This CDR3 comprises 15 residues. The DNA of the CDR3 is TGTGCCAGCTCACCGGCGACAGGGCGGCACACTGAAGCTTTCTTT. It yields the protein CASSPATGRHTEAFF.

The CDR3 DNA is TGTGCCAGTAGTATATCCCCAGGAGGCACTGAAGCTTTCTTT. It specifies CASSISPGGTEAFF. The chain employs TRBV19 and TRBJ1-1, with D unclear. The CDR3 loop spans 14 amino acids. Deletions cut 2 bases from V and 4 bases from J, with 11 bases between. CDR1 is LNHDA, CDR2 SQIVND, per germline (reference sequence). Combining the CDR3 with reference TRBV19 and TRBJ1-1 gives the whole variable domain DGGITQSPKYLFRKEGQNVTLSCEQNLNHDAMYWYRQDPGQGLRLIYYSQIVNDFQKGDIAEGYSVSREKKESFPLTVTSAQKNPTAFYLCASSISPGGTEAFFGQGTRLTVV.

The CDR3 sequence: CASSQERFSGNTIYF. The CDR3 DNA reads as TGCGCCAGCAGCCAAGAGCGGTTCTCTGGAAACACCATATATTTT. The chain couples TRBV4-3 to TRBJ1-3; D uncertain. CDR3 length: 15 amino acids. Germline loops: CDR1 LGHNA, CDR2 YSLEER. Trimming shortened V by 0 bases and J by 0 bases, and 6 bases separated the two germline ends.

About this clone: One junction end disagrees with the germline gene, perhaps due to a read error. The chain combines TRBV27 with TRBJ2-3; possible D gene TRBD2, 6 bases. The CDR3 covers 16 residues. Germline CDR1 is MNHEY and CDR2 is SMNVEV (reference sequence). CDR3: CASSFGGRWSTGTQYF. In DNA form, the CDR3 reads TGTGCCAGCAGTTTTGGAGGGCGGTGGAGCACAGGTACGCAGTATTTT.

The count of this clone is one. The chain links TRBV5-4 to TRBJ2-1, with 7 nucleotides matching TRBD2. Germline V CDR1 and CDR2: SGHNT, YYREEE (reference sequence). Trimming removed 0 bases from V and 3 bases from J; junction bases left unmatched: 6. This CDR3 is 16 amino acids long. CDR3 coding DNA: TGTGCCAGCAGCTTGGGCCTAGCGGAGAACTACAATGAGCAGTTCTTC. This gives the protein CASSLGLAENYNEQFF.

The count of this clone is one. V gene TRBV9 combines with J gene TRBJ1-1, with D possibly TRBD1 on 5 matching bases. The CDR3 has 14 residues. Germline V gives CDR1 SGDLS, CDR2 YYNGEE. Deletions cut 0 bases from V and 4 bases from J, with 10 bases between. The DNA for the CDR3 is TGTGCCAGCAGCGTAGGGGGCAGGGCCACTGAAGCTTTCTTT. As protein: CASSVGGRATEAFF.

This rearrangement joins TRBV9 to TRBJ2-1; D not resolved. The CDR3 sequence is 11 residues long. Germline V lookup: CDR1 SGDLS, CDR2 YYNGEE. V lost 1 base, J lost 5 bases, and 1 base lay in between. CDR3 bases: TGTGCCAGCAGCGTAAACAATGAGCAGTTCTTC. It specifies CASSVNNEQFF. Combining the CDR3 with reference TRBV9 and TRBJ2-1 gives the whole variable domain DSGVTQTPKHLITATGQRVTLRCSPRSGDLSVYWYQQSLDQGLQFLIQYYNGEERAKGNILERFSAQQFPDLHSELNLSSLELGDSALYFCASSVNNEQFFGPGTRLTVL.

The rearrangement links TRBV19 to TRBJ1-5, with a possible D match to TRBD1 (5 bases). CDR3 length: 16 amino acids. Trimming stripped 5 bases from V and 4 bases from J, with 18 bases between. The germline CDR1 and CDR2 sequences are LNHDA and SQIVND (reference sequence). The CDR3 sequence is CASSARGTSRNQPQHF. The CDR3 DNA follows: TGTGCCAGTAGTGCGAGAGGGACTTCTAGAAATCAGCCCCAGCATTTT.

Here the CDR3 reads CASPITGELFF. DNA for the CDR3: TGCGCCAGTCCAATCACCGGGGAGCTGTTTTTT. The V call is TRBV10-1, the J call TRBJ2-2, with D unresolved. V gave up 9 bases and J gave up 4 bases, with 6 bases separating them. The CDR3 extends over 11 amino acids. CDR1 and CDR2 from the germline V gene are WNHNN and SYGVQD (reference sequence).

The chain couples TRBV7-2 to TRBJ1-1; D unresolved. V was pared by 5 bases and J by 2 bases, with 9 bases between. The length of the CDR3 is 13 residues. Germline V gene lookup returns CDR1 SGHTA and CDR2 FQGNSA. CDR3 residues: CASSAERNTEAFF. The CDR3 DNA reads TGTGCCAGCAGCGCAGAGAGAAACACTGAAGCTTTCTTT.

The chain recombines TRBV5-8 with TRBJ1-5, with D perhaps matching TRBD1 (5 bases). Trimming left V 0 bases short and J 2 bases short, with 9 bases between. The CDR3 sequence is 15 residues long. CDR1 is SGHTS and CDR2 is YDEGEE in the germline V gene. CDR3 amino acids: CASSLAGGGNQPQHF. The CDR3 nucleotides are TGTGCCAGCAGCTTGGCCGGGGGAGGCAATCAGCCCCAGCATTTT.

V is TRBV7-9 and J is TRBJ2-2; TRBD2 aligns across 10 bases. V trimming: 5 bases; J trimming: 2 bases; junction bases outside the gene matches: 2. CDR3 length equals 15 residues. Germline V gene data show CDR1 as SEHNR and CDR2 as FQNEAQ (reference sequence). The CDR3 DNA follows: TGTGCCAGCAGCAGGACTAGCGGAAACACCGGGGAGCTGTTTTTT. Encoded protein: CASSRTSGNTGELFF. Combining the CDR3 with reference TRBV7-9 and TRBJ2-2 gives the whole variable domain DTGVSQNPRHKITKRGQNVTFRCDPISEHNRLYWYRQTLGQGPEFLTYFQNEAQLEKSRLLSDRFSAERPKGSFSTLEIQRTEQGDSAMYLCASSRTSGNTGELFFGEGSRLTVL.

CDR3 DNA: TGTGCCAGCAGTTTAAGACCCAACTATGGCTACACCTTC. Amino acid sequence: CASSLRPNYGYTF. The chain combines TRBV27 with TRBJ1-2; D gene uncertain. Trimming shortened V by 2 bases and J by 2 bases, and 6 bases separated the two germline ends. This CDR3 has 13 residues. Germline assignment: CDR1 MNHEY and CDR2 SMNVEV (reference sequence).

V usage is TRBV5-1 and J usage is TRBJ1-2; D may be TRBD1 (6 bases). Germline CDR1 and CDR2: SGHRS and YFSETQ. This CDR3 contains 15 residues. V lost 4 bases and J lost 1, with 14 bases in between. The CDR3 DNA follows: TGCGCCAGCAGCAACCTACCACAGGGTAACTATGGCTACACCTTC. Amino acids: CASSNLPQGNYGYTF.